Given below is one T cell receptor (beta chain) in context. Its specificity is not known. Trimming stripped 1 base from V and 0 bases from J, with 4 bases between. Germline CDR1 SGHTA, CDR2 FQGTGA. The CDR3 is 13 amino acids. This entry is derived from a study of shared clonotypes between healthy human individuals. Study results and caveats: Sharing of clonotypes among donors was expected to vary with sequencing depth.

Measured with immunoSEQ multiplex PCR; TCRdb has only the in-frame clones, and not every one. The sample lists some 320,000 clones, roughly 84% seen once, with around 15% in the top ten. This TCR derives from a man between 18 and 35 years old in good health. The sample was memory CD8+ T cells sorted from blood. Subset reported: CD45RO+ cells pooled with CCR7-negative TemRA cells. The genes are TRBV7-3 and TRBJ2-7; D gene uncertain. In DNA, the CDR3 is TGTGCCAGCAGCTTAATCCCCTCCTACGAGCAGTACTTC. Translation: CASSLIPSYEQYF.